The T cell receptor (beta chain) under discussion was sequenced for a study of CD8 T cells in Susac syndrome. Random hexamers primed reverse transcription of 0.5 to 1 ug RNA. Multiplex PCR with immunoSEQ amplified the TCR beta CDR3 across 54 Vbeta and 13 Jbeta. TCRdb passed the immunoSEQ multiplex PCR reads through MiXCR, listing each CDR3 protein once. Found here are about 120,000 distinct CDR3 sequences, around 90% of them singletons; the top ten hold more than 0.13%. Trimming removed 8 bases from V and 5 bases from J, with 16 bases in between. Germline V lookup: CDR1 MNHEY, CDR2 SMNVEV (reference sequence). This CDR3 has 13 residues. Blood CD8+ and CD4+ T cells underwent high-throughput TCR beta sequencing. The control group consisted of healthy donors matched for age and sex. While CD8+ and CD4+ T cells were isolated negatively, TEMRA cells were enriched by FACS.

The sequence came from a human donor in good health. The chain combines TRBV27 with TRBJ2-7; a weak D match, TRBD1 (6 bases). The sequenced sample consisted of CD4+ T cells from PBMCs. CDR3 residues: CASRVQGSDEQYF. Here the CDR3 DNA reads TGTGCCAGCCGAGTACAGGGCTCTGACGAGCAGTACTTC.